A selection of T cell receptor beta chains follows, all from one sample in a study of CD8 T cells in ankylosing spondylitis. Each CDR3 protein is one row after TCRdb ran MiXCR on the 5' RACE reads. The data contain approximately 400,000 distinct CDR3 sequences, about 15% of them singletons. The sample consisted of blood, either unsorted or a sorted T cell fraction (not recorded which). Every receptor here comes from a male donor with ankylosing spondylitis. Both conserved end residues are part of each CDR3. The D gene is left open where the match is weak. Rows may omit the clone size; those that give it use once, few, many or a size class.

d_call: TRBD1
v_call: TRBV12-3/TRBV12-4
clone_size: -
j_call: TRBJ1-2
cdr3_aa: CASSPGGQGNYGYTF
cdr3_nt: TGTGCCAGCAGCCCCGGGGGACAGGGTAACTATGGCTACACCTTC

d_call: -
v_call: TRBV6-5
clone_size: -
j_call: TRBJ1-5
cdr3_aa: CASSSSVAGQPQHF
cdr3_nt: TGTGCCAGCAGTTCCTCGGTTGCGGGGCAGCCCCAGCATTTT

d_call: -
v_call: TRBV11-1
clone_size: few
j_call: TRBJ2-7
cdr3_aa: CASTQDGPNSYEQYF
cdr3_nt: TGTGCCAGCACCCAAGACGGCCCAAACTCCTACGAGCAGTACTTC

d_call: -
v_call: TRBV20-1
clone_size: -
j_call: TRBJ2-3
cdr3_aa: CSARLGGPTDTQYF
cdr3_nt: TGCAGTGCTAGATTGGGGGGACCTACAGATACGCAGTATTTT

d_call: -
v_call: TRBV6-1
clone_size: -
j_call: TRBJ1-1
cdr3_aa: CASSRIWDTEAFF
cdr3_nt: TGTGCCAGCAGTAGGATCTGGGACACTGAAGCTTTCTTT

d_call: -
v_call: TRBV25-1
clone_size: few
j_call: TRBJ2-1
cdr3_aa: CASRKQGTGSYNEQFF
cdr3_nt: TGTGCCAGCAGAAAACAGGGAACAGGTTCCTACAATGAGCAGTTCTTC

d_call: -
v_call: TRBV7-2
clone_size: few
j_call: TRBJ2-5
cdr3_aa: CASSFPAGETQYF
cdr3_nt: TGTGCCAGCAGCTTCCCCGCGGGGGAGACCCAGTACTTC

d_call: TRBD1
v_call: TRBV6-1
clone_size: -
j_call: TRBJ2-2
cdr3_aa: CASSGQGSTGELFF
cdr3_nt: TGTGCCAGCAGTGGACAGGGCAGCACCGGGGAGCTGTTTTTT

d_call: TRBD1
v_call: TRBV12-3/TRBV12-4
clone_size: few
j_call: TRBJ1-6
cdr3_aa: CASRAGGRNSPLHF
cdr3_nt: TGTGCCAGCAGGGCAGGGGGCCGTAATTCACCCCTCCACTTT

d_call: -
v_call: TRBV20-1
clone_size: -
j_call: TRBJ1-5
cdr3_aa: CSARSGKSHQPQHF
cdr3_nt: TGCAGTGCTAGATCGGGGAAGAGTCATCAGCCCCAGCATTTT

d_call: TRBD2
v_call: TRBV7-3
clone_size: -
j_call: TRBJ2-1
cdr3_aa: CASSWEGSSYNEQFF
cdr3_nt: TGTGCCAGCAGTTGGGAGGGGAGCTCCTACAATGAGCAGTTCTTC

d_call: -
v_call: TRBV13
clone_size: -
j_call: TRBJ1-5
cdr3_aa: CASSLSGSGQPQHF
cdr3_nt: TGTGCCAGCAGCTTATCAGGGTCAGGTCAGCCCCAGCATTTT

d_call: TRBD1
v_call: TRBV3-1
clone_size: few
j_call: TRBJ2-7
cdr3_aa: CASSQGRGTGTYEQYF
cdr3_nt: TGTGCCAGCAGCCAAGGCCGCGGGACAGGGACCTACGAGCAGTACTTC

d_call: TRBD1
v_call: TRBV9
clone_size: -
j_call: TRBJ1-1
cdr3_aa: CASSATGMNTEAFF
cdr3_nt: TGTGCCAGCAGCGCGACAGGGATGAACACTGAAGCTTTCTTT

d_call: TRBD1
v_call: TRBV6-1
clone_size: -
j_call: TRBJ2-7
cdr3_aa: CASRSTGQGAYEQYF
cdr3_nt: TGTGCCAGCAGATCCACAGGACAGGGGGCGTACGAGCAGTACTTC

d_call: TRBD2
v_call: TRBV12-5
clone_size: -
j_call: TRBJ2-2
cdr3_aa: CASGLVAERGNTGELFF
cdr3_nt: TGTGCTAGTGGTTTGGTCGCCGAGCGGGGCAACACCGGGGAGCTGTTTTTT

d_call: TRBD2
v_call: TRBV12-3/TRBV12-4
clone_size: -
j_call: TRBJ2-4
cdr3_aa: CASSYSGGYIQYF
cdr3_nt: TGTGCCAGCAGCTATAGCGGGGGGTACATTCAGTACTTC

d_call: -
v_call: TRBV5-1
clone_size: few
j_call: TRBJ2-3
cdr3_aa: CASSSQESWGTQYF
cdr3_nt: TGCGCCAGCAGCTCACAGGAGTCGTGGGGTACGCAGTATTTT

d_call: TRBD2
v_call: TRBV25-1
clone_size: -
j_call: TRBJ2-2
cdr3_aa: CASSVRGAVNTGELFF
cdr3_nt: TGTGCCAGCAGTGTGCGGGGGGCCGTGAACACCGGGGAGCTGTTTTTT

d_call: TRBD2
v_call: TRBV7-7
clone_size: -
j_call: TRBJ2-1
cdr3_aa: CASSSTSGRNNEQFF
cdr3_nt: TGTGCCAGCAGCTCGACTAGCGGAAGAAACAATGAGCAGTTCTTC

d_call: -
v_call: TRBV27
clone_size: many
j_call: TRBJ2-1
cdr3_aa: CASSLLAYNEQFF
cdr3_nt: TGTGCCAGCAGTTTATTAGCCTACAATGAGCAGTTCTTC

d_call: TRBD1
v_call: TRBV19
clone_size: many
j_call: TRBJ1-2
cdr3_aa: CASSTGQNYGYTF
cdr3_nt: TGTGCCAGTAGTACGGGACAGAACTATGGCTACACCTTC

d_call: TRBD2
v_call: TRBV7-2
clone_size: few
j_call: TRBJ2-1
cdr3_aa: CASSAGLVGSGEQFF
cdr3_nt: TGTGCCAGCAGCGCGGGACTAGTGGGGAGTGGTGAGCAGTTCTTC

d_call: -
v_call: TRBV28
clone_size: -
j_call: TRBJ1-5
cdr3_aa: CASSLQAQPQHF
cdr3_nt: TGTGCCAGCAGTCTGCAGGCCCAGCCCCAGCATTTT

d_call: -
v_call: TRBV11-2
clone_size: many
j_call: TRBJ2-7
cdr3_aa: CASSSSSVQYF
cdr3_nt: TGTGCCAGCAGCTCTAGTAGCGTGCAGTACTTC

d_call: -
v_call: TRBV6-2/TRBV6-3
clone_size: few
j_call: TRBJ1-2
cdr3_aa: CASSYSTVSQESF
cdr3_nt: TGTGCCAGCAGTTACTCGACAGTCTCCCAGGAGAGCTTC

d_call: -
v_call: TRBV7-9
clone_size: -
j_call: TRBJ1-3
cdr3_aa: CASSQGLLEGDTIYF
cdr3_nt: TGTGCCAGCAGCCAAGGACTCCTGGAGGGAGACACCATATATTTT

d_call: TRBD1
v_call: TRBV5-1
clone_size: -
j_call: TRBJ1-1
cdr3_aa: CASSFGGTGTVTEAFF
cdr3_nt: TGCGCCAGCAGCTTTGGTGGGACAGGGACGGTCACTGAAGCTTTCTTT

d_call: -
v_call: TRBV12-3/TRBV12-4
clone_size: many
j_call: TRBJ1-5
cdr3_aa: CASTRDRGQPQHF
cdr3_nt: TGTGCCAGCACCAGGGATCGAGGTCAGCCCCAGCATTTT

d_call: -
v_call: TRBV11-3
clone_size: -
j_call: TRBJ2-7
cdr3_aa: CASSLYGTPAYEQYF
cdr3_nt: TGTGCCAGCAGCCTATACGGGACACCCGCCTACGAGCAGTACTTC

d_call: -
v_call: TRBV7-3
clone_size: -
j_call: TRBJ2-3
cdr3_aa: CASSLGLGTNTQYF
cdr3_nt: TGTGCCAGCAGCTTAGGGCTGGGAACGAATACGCAGTATTTT

d_call: -
v_call: TRBV7-2
clone_size: few
j_call: TRBJ2-5
cdr3_aa: CASSLDTARAQYF
cdr3_nt: TGTGCCAGCAGCTTAGACACCGCCCGAGCCCAGTACTTC

d_call: TRBD2
v_call: TRBV3-1
clone_size: many
j_call: TRBJ2-7
cdr3_aa: CASSLRLAETGEQYF
cdr3_nt: TGTGCCAGCAGCCTCCGACTAGCGGAGACCGGGGAGCAGTACTTC

d_call: TRBD2
v_call: TRBV5-1
clone_size: many
j_call: TRBJ2-1
cdr3_aa: CASTFAPSLAGNEQFF
cdr3_nt: TGCGCCAGCACCTTTGCCCCTTCACTAGCGGGGAATGAGCAGTTCTTC

d_call: TRBD1
v_call: TRBV5-1
clone_size: few
j_call: TRBJ1-1
cdr3_aa: CASSPGPGTGADGTEAFF
cdr3_nt: TGCGCCAGCAGCCCGGGGCCCGGGACAGGGGCCGATGGCACTGAAGCTTTCTTT

d_call: -
v_call: TRBV24-1
clone_size: few
j_call: TRBJ2-1
cdr3_aa: CATGGDRIHEQFF
cdr3_nt: TGTGCCACCGGGGGGGACAGGATCCATGAGCAGTTCTTC

d_call: -
v_call: TRBV20-1
clone_size: few
j_call: TRBJ2-5
cdr3_aa: CSARESDTPLETQYF
cdr3_nt: TGCAGTGCTAGGGAATCGGACACTCCTTTAGAGACCCAGTACTTC

d_call: TRBD1
v_call: TRBV20-1
clone_size: many
j_call: TRBJ2-7
cdr3_aa: CSARDNRGTGAGHEQYF
cdr3_nt: TGCAGTGCTAGAGATAATCGGGGGACAGGGGCCGGCCACGAGCAGTACTTC

d_call: TRBD1
v_call: TRBV5-1
clone_size: many
j_call: TRBJ1-6
cdr3_aa: CASRTGGRGRDNSPLHF
cdr3_nt: TGCGCCAGCCGGACAGGGGGAAGGGGTCGAGACAATTCACCCCTCCACTTT

d_call: TRBD1
v_call: TRBV7-9
clone_size: -
j_call: TRBJ2-7
cdr3_aa: CASSLEVGQGSYEQYF
cdr3_nt: TGTGCCAGCAGCTTAGAAGTAGGACAGGGCTCCTACGAGCAGTACTTC

d_call: -
v_call: TRBV19
clone_size: few
j_call: TRBJ1-5
cdr3_aa: CASSMWQGGQQPQHF
cdr3_nt: TGTGCCAGTAGTATGTGGCAGGGAGGGCAACAGCCCCAGCATTTT

d_call: -
v_call: TRBV3-1
clone_size: many
j_call: TRBJ2-5
cdr3_aa: CASSQGTDQETQYF
cdr3_nt: TGTGCCAGCAGCCAAGGGACAGATCAAGAGACCCAGTACTTC

d_call: -
v_call: TRBV10-3
clone_size: many
j_call: TRBJ1-1
cdr3_aa: CATVPEGVLTEAFF
cdr3_nt: TGTGCCACAGTACCGGAGGGGGTCCTCACTGAAGCTTTCTTT

d_call: TRBD1
v_call: TRBV5-5
clone_size: -
j_call: TRBJ2-2
cdr3_aa: CASSSTGGGLSIGELFF
cdr3_nt: TGTGCCAGCAGCTCCACAGGGGGCGGTTTAAGTATCGGGGAGCTGTTTTTT

d_call: TRBD1
v_call: TRBV28
clone_size: -
j_call: TRBJ2-4
cdr3_aa: CASKGGLETPFF
cdr3_nt: TGTGCCAGCAAAGGGGGCCTAGAAACCCCCTTCTTC

d_call: -
v_call: TRBV4-2
clone_size: few
j_call: TRBJ2-3
cdr3_aa: CASSQDGGPDTQYF
cdr3_nt: TGTGCCAGCAGCCAAGATGGAGGACCAGATACGCAGTATTTT

d_call: TRBD2
v_call: TRBV7-9
clone_size: -
j_call: TRBJ2-2
cdr3_aa: CASSLAGGGADTGELFF
cdr3_nt: TGTGCCAGCAGCTTAGCTGGCGGGGGGGCCGACACCGGGGAGCTGTTTTTT